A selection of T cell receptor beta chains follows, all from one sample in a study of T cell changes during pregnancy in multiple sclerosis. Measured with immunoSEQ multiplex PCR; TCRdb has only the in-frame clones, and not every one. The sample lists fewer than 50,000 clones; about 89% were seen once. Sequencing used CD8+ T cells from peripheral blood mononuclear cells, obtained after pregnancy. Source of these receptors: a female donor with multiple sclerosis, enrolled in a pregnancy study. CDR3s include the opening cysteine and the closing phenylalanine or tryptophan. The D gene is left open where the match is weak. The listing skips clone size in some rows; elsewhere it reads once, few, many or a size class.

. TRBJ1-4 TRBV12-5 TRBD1 CASYDDGTGVEKLFF TGTGCTAGCTACGACGACGGGACAGGGGTTGAAAAACTGTTTTTT
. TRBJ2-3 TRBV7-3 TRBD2 CASSSPLAGGLNTQYF TGTGCCAGCAGCTCGCCTCTAGCGGGGGGTTTGAATACGCAGTATTTT
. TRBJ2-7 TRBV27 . CASSLGQGLSEQYF TGTGCCAGCAGTTTAGGTCAGGGATTAAGCGAGCAGTACTTC
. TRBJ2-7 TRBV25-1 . CASSDGEFYEQYF TGTGCCAGCAGTGACGGGGAGTTCTACGAGCAGTACTTC
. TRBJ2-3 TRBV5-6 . CASSLGLGTDTQYF TGTGCCAGCAGCTTGGGACTTGGGACAGATACGCAGTATTTT
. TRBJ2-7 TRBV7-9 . CASSLITGMRYEQYF TGTGCCAGCAGCTTAATCACAGGGATGCGGTACGAGCAGTACTTC
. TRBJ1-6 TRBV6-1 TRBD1 CASSEAQGQGNSPLHF TGTGCCAGCAGTGAAGCTCAGGGACAGGGAAATTCACCCCTCCACTTT
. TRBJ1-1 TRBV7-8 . CASSPQSTEAFF TGTGCCAGCAGCCCCCAATCCACTGAAGCTTTCTTT
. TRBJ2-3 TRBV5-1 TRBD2 CASRSVRLAGVADTQYF TGCGCCAGCAGATCCGTCCGGCTAGCGGGGGTGGCAGATACGCAGTATTTT
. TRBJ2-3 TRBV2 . CASRYGIGLTDTQYF TGTGCCAGCAGGTACGGAATTGGGCTCACAGATACGCAGTATTTT
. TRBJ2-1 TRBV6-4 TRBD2 CASSELAGDYNEQFF TGTGCCAGCAGTGAGTTAGCGGGGGATTACAATGAGCAGTTCTTC
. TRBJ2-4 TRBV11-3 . CASSLIIAKNIQYF TGTGCCAGCAGCTTAATCATAGCCAAAAACATTCAGTACTTC
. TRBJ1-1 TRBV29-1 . CSVVTGNTEAFF TGCAGCGTTGTCACCGGGAACACTGAAGCTTTCTTT
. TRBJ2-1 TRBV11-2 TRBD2 CASSFSSGGAFEQFF TGTGCCAGCAGCTTCTCTAGCGGGGGGGCTTTTGAGCAGTTCTTC
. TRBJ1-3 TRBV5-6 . CASSVGPAVGNTIYF TGTGCCAGCAGCGTGGGCCCGGCGGTTGGAAACACCATATATTTT
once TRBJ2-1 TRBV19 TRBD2 CASSISPPLAGGYNEQFF TGTGCCAGTAGTATTTCCCCACCTCTAGCGGGGGGGTACAATGAGCAGTTCTTC